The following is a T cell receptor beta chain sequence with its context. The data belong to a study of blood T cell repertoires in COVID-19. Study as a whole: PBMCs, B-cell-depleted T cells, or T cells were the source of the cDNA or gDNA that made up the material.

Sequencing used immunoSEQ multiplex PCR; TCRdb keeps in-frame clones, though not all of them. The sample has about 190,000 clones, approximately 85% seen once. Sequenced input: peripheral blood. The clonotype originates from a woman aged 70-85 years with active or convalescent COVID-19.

The CDR3 here is CASRRLVPETQYF. CDR3 DNA: TGTGCCAGCCGACGACTAGTCCCAGAGACCCAGTACTTC. This chain uses TRBV11-2 with TRBJ2-5; D is perhaps TRBD2 (6 bases). The CDR3 runs 13 residues. The germline CDR1 and CDR2 sequences are SGHAT and FQNNGV. Trimming stripped 8 bases from V and 4 bases from J, with 14 bases between.